Shown below are 26 T cell receptor beta chains from a single sample sequenced in a study of blood T cell repertoires in COVID-19. Here immunoSEQ multiplex PCR was the method, and the copy in TCRdb shows in-frame clones only, minus some. The repertoire holds roughly 390,000 clones, approximately 81% seen once, with 3.5% to 4% in the top ten. The sample comprised peripheral blood. Receptors were obtained from a woman aged 18-29 years with acute or convalescent COVID-19.

This CDR3 reads CASSKYRGSRETQYF. The CDR3, as DNA: TGTGCCAGTAGTAAATACAGGGGTTCTAGAGAGACCCAGTACTTC. The chain recombines TRBV19 with TRBJ2-5, with 7 bases matching TRBD1. The V gene end was trimmed by 4 bases and the J gene end by 4 bases; junction bases not matched to a gene: 9. The CDR3 is made up of 15 amino acids. Germline V gene data show CDR1 as LNHDA and CDR2 as SQIVND (reference sequence).

The V and J genes are TRBV27 and TRBJ2-7; D might be TRBD2 (6 bases). CDR3 length equals 14 residues. Trimming left V 3 bases short and J 5 bases short, with 14 bases between. CDR1 is MNHEY and CDR2 is SMNVEV in the germline V gene (reference sequence). This chain's CDR3 is CASSLRAGTDEQYF. The CDR3 bases are TGTGCCAGCAGTTTGAGGGCGGGGACTGACGAGCAGTACTTC.

The sample holds one count of this clone. V is TRBV20-1 and J is TRBJ2-1, with 12 bases identical to TRBD1. CDR1 and CDR2 (germline): DFQATT, SNEGSKA (reference sequence). Germline trimming cut 3 bases from V and 8 bases from J; bases unmatched to any gene: 14. CDR3 length equals 17 residues. The chain's CDR3 is CSASPPGQGARFYEQFF. The CDR3 DNA is TGCAGTGCTAGTCCTCCGGGACAGGGGGCGCGCTTTTATGAGCAGTTCTTC.

V gene TRBV3-1 (or the pseudogene TRBV3-2) combines with J gene TRBJ1-1; TRBD1 agrees at 7 bases. The CDR3 runs 16 residues. Germline values: CDR1 LGHDT, CDR2 YNNKEL (reference sequence). V lost 4 bases, J lost 1 base, and 9 bases stayed unmatched. CDR3 sequence (DNA): TGTGCCAGCAGCCCTGGGACAGCTCTTCCGAACACTGAAGCTTTCTTT. It encodes CASSPGTALPNTEAFF.

The chain uses TRBV15 and TRBJ1-1, with 8 bases identical to TRBD1. The CDR3 has 16 residues. CDR1 and CDR2 (germline): LNHNV, YYDKDF (reference sequence). With V trimmed by 3 bases and J by 1 base, 7 bases remained unmatched. CDR3 in DNA: TGTGCCACCAGCAGGGAGGACAGGGACAAGAACACTGAAGCTTTCTTT. This translates into CATSREDRDKNTEAFF.

The chain employs TRBV25-1 and TRBJ1-6, with 9 bases matching TRBD1. The germline V gene has CDR1 MGHDK and CDR2 SYGVNS. V was pared by 8 bases and J by 7 bases, with 9 bases of the junction left unmatched. The CDR3 totals 15 residues. The CDR3 protein is CASGGRTGVNSPLHF. CDR3 DNA: TGTGCCAGCGGCGGGAGGACAGGGGTGAATTCACCCCTCCACTTT.

This rearrangement joins TRBV5-4 to TRBJ1-1, with 7 bases fitting TRBD1. Trimming at V came to 5 bases and at J to 5 bases, leaving 6 bases not matched to a gene. Germline CDR1 reads SGHNT; CDR2 reads YYREEE (reference sequence). CDR3 length: 13 amino acids. The CDR3 sequence is CASSSPGGTEAFF. For the CDR3, the DNA is TGTGCCAGCAGTTCGCCAGGGGGAACTGAAGCTTTCTTT.

The rearrangement joins TRBV29-1 to TRBJ2-7; D gene unclear. Trimming removed 4 bases from V and 4 bases from J, with 8 bases in between. CDR3 length: 11 amino acids. Looked up from germline, CDR1 is SQVTM and CDR2 is ANQGSEA. The CDR3 nucleotides read TGCAGCGTTGGATACGGGTACGAGCAGTACTTC. It encodes CSVGYGYEQYF.

The chain employs TRBV28 and TRBJ1-5, with 9 nucleotides matching TRBD1. Trimming removed 5 bases from V and 4 bases from J; junction bases left unmatched: 9. CDR1 is MDHEN, CDR2 SYDVKM, per germline. The CDR3 has 16 amino acids. The CDR3 region has the DNA TGTGCCAGCAGTCCCCGGGACAGGGTTAAGAATCAGCCCCAGCATTTT. Translated, it gives CASSPRDRVKNQPQHF.

This chain uses TRBV29-1 with TRBJ1-4; D is ambiguous. The V gene's germline CDR1 is SQVTM and CDR2 ANQGSEA. Trimming pared 6 bases from V and 3 bases from J, leaving 8 bases between. The CDR3 has 12 residues. CDR3 sequence reads: CSVSAANEKLFF. The DNA for the CDR3 is TGCAGCGTCAGTGCGGCTAATGAAAAACTGTTTTTT.

The chain employs TRBV5-1 and TRBJ2-3; tentative D call: TRBD1 (5 bases). The CDR3 extends over 14 amino acids. Trimming left V 2 bases short and J 3 bases short, with 10 bases between. Germline CDR1 reads SGHRS; CDR2 reads YFSETQ. This CDR3 reads CASSLGDKTDTQYF. CDR3 sequence (DNA): TGCGCCAGCAGCTTAGGGGATAAGACAGATACGCAGTATTTT. Combining the CDR3 with reference TRBV5-1 and TRBJ2-3 gives the whole variable domain KAGVTQTPRYLIKTRGQQVTLSCSPISGHRSVSWYQQTPGQGLQFLFEYFSETQRNKGNFPGRFSGRQFSNSRSEMNVSTLELGDSALYLCASSLGDKTDTQYFGPGTRLTVL.

CDR3 region: CASSPSDRGYPYEQYF. The CDR3 bases are TGTGCCAGCAGTCCTAGCGACAGGGGGTACCCCTACGAGCAGTACTTC. This rearrangement joins TRBV2 to TRBJ2-7, with 9 bases that match TRBD1. V gave up 5 bases and J gave up 2 bases; unmatched junction bases: 10. This CDR3 spans 16 amino acids. Germline V lookup: CDR1 SNHLY, CDR2 FYNNEI.

The rearrangement links TRBV4-1 to TRBJ2-5; 9 bases map to TRBD2. There are 16 residues in the CDR3. The germline V gene encodes CDR1 MGHRA and CDR2 YSYEKL. Trimming at V came to 1 base and at J to 4 bases, leaving 7 bases not matched to a gene. As DNA, the CDR3 is TGCGCCAGCAGCCAAGGGGATAGCGGGAGAGGAGAGACCCAGTACTTC. Amino acid sequence: CASSQGDSGRGETQYF.

This clone was detected only a few times. The chain is built from TRBV10-3 and TRBJ1-6; D is unclear. Trimming cost V 4 bases and J 7 bases, with 14 bases left between them. This CDR3 is 15 amino acids long. The germline V gene encodes CDR1 ENHRY and CDR2 SYGVKD. CDR3 residues: CAISGGERKNSPLHF. DNA for the CDR3: TGTGCCATCAGTGGCGGGGAAAGGAAAAATTCACCCCTCCACTTT.

This chain links TRBV6-5 with TRBJ1-3; 8 positions match TRBD1. CDR3 length equals 15 residues. The germline V gene has CDR1 MNHEY and CDR2 SVGAGI. V trimming: 4 bases; J trimming: 4 bases; junction bases outside the gene matches: 6. The CDR3 nucleotides are TGTGCCAGCAGTTCGGACAGGGTATTGGGAAACACCATATATTTT. Its protein is CASSSDRVLGNTIYF.

The CDR3 sequence is CASSGSGGRNEQFF. CDR3 nucleotides: TGTGCCAGCAGCGGTAGCGGGGGGCGGAATGAGCAGTTCTTC. The chain couples TRBV3-1 (or the pseudogene TRBV3-2) to TRBJ2-1, with TRBD2 identical over 10 bases. J was trimmed by 7 bases and V by 5 bases; bases with no gene match: 5. Germline V gene data show CDR1 as LGHDT and CDR2 as YNNKEL (reference sequence). This CDR3 is 14 amino acids long.

In its sample, this clone was seen a few times. This chain connects TRBV5-8 to TRBJ1-2; TRBD1 agrees at 9 bases. The V and J ends lost 4 bases and 2 bases, in that order; junction bases with no gene match: 9. Germline CDR1 reads SGHTS; CDR2 reads YDEGEE. The CDR3 sequence is 16 residues long. CDR3 region: CASSLLDRGLNYGYTF. CDR3 sequence (DNA): TGTGCCAGCAGCCTATTGGACAGGGGCTTGAACTATGGCTACACCTTC.

The rearrangement links TRBV19 to TRBJ1-2, with D perhaps matching TRBD1 (6 bases). The CDR3 sequence is 16 residues long. Per the germline V gene, CDR1 is LNHDA and CDR2 is SQIVND (reference sequence). Deletions cut 6 bases from V and 3 bases from J, with 20 bases between. CDR3 sequence reads: CASSSDYKDSYYGYTF. The CDR3 DNA reads TGTGCCAGTAGCTCAGACTACAAGGACAGCTACTATGGCTACACCTTC.

Only one count was recorded for this clone. The V call is TRBV28, the J call TRBJ1-5, with 7 bases matching TRBD1. Trimming cost V 5 bases and J 0 bases; bases outside gene matches: 7. The CDR3 spans 16 residues. The germline V gene has CDR1 MDHEN and CDR2 SYDVKM. This CDR3 reads CASSPGQAYSNQPQHF. CDR3 sequence (DNA): TGTGCCAGCAGTCCCGGACAGGCTTATAGCAATCAGCCCCAGCATTTT.

This chain connects TRBV5-6 to TRBJ2-7; a weak D match, TRBD2 (5 bases). The CDR3 is 12 amino acids. V shed 4 bases and J shed 4 bases, with 9 bases lying between them. Germline V gene sequence: CDR1 SGHDT, CDR2 YYEEEE. DNA for the CDR3: TGTGCCAGCAGCGTTAGCGTGTACGAGCAGTACTTC. Translating it yields CASSVSVYEQYF.

The V gene is TRBV30, the J gene TRBJ1-2; D is uncertain. Germline lookup yields CDR1 GTSNPN and CDR2 SVGIG (reference sequence). V was cut by 0 bases and J by 5 bases, with 10 bases left in between. This CDR3 is 13 amino acids long. The CDR3 DNA reads as TGTGCCTGGAGTGTAGCAGGCTCATATGGCTACACCTTC. It encodes CAWSVAGSYGYTF.

Only one count was recorded for this clone. The chain recombines TRBV28 with TRBJ1-6; D is undetermined. The CDR3 spans 14 residues. Germline loops: CDR1 MDHEN, CDR2 SYDVKM. The V end lost 1 base, the J end lost 5 bases, and 6 bases lay between the germline ends. The CDR3 loop is CASSLSEDNSPLHF. In DNA form, the CDR3 reads TGTGCCAGCAGTTTATCGGAGGATAATTCACCCCTCCACTTT.

The chain couples TRBV18 to TRBJ2-7, with no clear D. The V gene lost 8 bases and the J gene lost 4 bases, with 9 bases spanning the gap. The CDR3 totals 11 residues. The germline V gene has CDR1 KGHSH and CDR2 LQKENI. As DNA, the CDR3 is TGTGCCAGCGACCCAGGATACGAGCAGTACTTC. Protein: CASDPGYEQYF.

The chain uses TRBV28 and TRBJ2-7, with TRBD1 identical over 8 bases. CDR1 and CDR2 (germline): MDHEN, SYDVKM. The CDR3 runs to 16 residues. V lost 6 bases to trimming and J lost 3 bases; unmatched junction nucleotides: 13. The CDR3 region is CASSGSRGLVLYEQYF. The CDR3 DNA follows: TGTGCCAGCAGCGGGAGCAGGGGGCTGGTTCTCTACGAGCAGTACTTC.

The genes are TRBV4-1 and TRBJ2-7; 10 bases line up with TRBD1. V was pared by 1 base and J by 2 bases, with 2 bases of the junction left unmatched. Germline V gene lookup returns CDR1 MGHRA and CDR2 YSYEKL. The CDR3 is made up of 15 amino acids. CDR3 DNA: TGCGCCAGCAGCCAAGGGGGACAGGGGCCCTACGAGCAGTACTTC. It specifies CASSQGGQGPYEQYF.

The chain has TRBV27 and TRBJ1-2; no clear D gene. The germline V and J ends were trimmed by 2 bases and 4 bases, with 11 bases remaining between them. This CDR3 is built from 14 residues. The germline V gene has CDR1 MNHEY and CDR2 SMNVEV (reference sequence). CDR3 region: CASSLKGRGYGYTF. CDR3 DNA: TGTGCCAGCAGTTTAAAAGGACGGGGCTATGGCTACACCTTC.